Sequencing of this T cell receptor (beta chain) was carried out in a study of blood T cell dynamics during melanoma immunotherapy. Study overall: Patients with metastatic melanoma got pembrolizumab or nivolumab-ipilimumab as first-line care.

The time point was: pre-treatment baseline. Apart from two fast progressors, RECIST 1.1 response was judged 12 weeks post-infusion. Using immunoSEQ multiplex PCR, the repertoire was profiled, and TCRdb retains in-frame clones only, with some absent. This repertoire shows around 14,000 clones, approximately 81% found once; its top ten account for approximately 4.6%. Germline CDR1 MNHNS, CDR2 SASEGT. V lost 7 bases and J lost 4; bases outside the gene matches: 7. The CDR3 sequence is 14 residues long. Sequenced here: blood, sampled from a patient treated with checkpoint blockade. This TCR was recovered from a human donor with melanoma. The rearrangement uses TRBV6-1 and TRBJ2-7; 10 nucleotides line up with TRBD1. The CDR3 sequence is CASTWTGGIYEQYF. DNA of the CDR3: TGTGCCAGCACTTGGACAGGGGGTATATACGAGCAGTACTTC.